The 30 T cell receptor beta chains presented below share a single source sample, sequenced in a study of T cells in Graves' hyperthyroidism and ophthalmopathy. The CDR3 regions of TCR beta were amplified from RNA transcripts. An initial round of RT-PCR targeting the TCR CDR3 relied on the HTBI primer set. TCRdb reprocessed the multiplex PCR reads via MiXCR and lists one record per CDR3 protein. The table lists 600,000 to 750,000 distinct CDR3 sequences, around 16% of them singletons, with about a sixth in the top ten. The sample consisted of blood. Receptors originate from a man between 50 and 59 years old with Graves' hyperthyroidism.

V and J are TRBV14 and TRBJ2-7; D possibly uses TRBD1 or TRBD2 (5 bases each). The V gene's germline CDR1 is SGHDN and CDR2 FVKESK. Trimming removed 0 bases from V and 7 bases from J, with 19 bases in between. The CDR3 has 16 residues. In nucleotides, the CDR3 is TGTGCCAGCAGCCAAGATGAACAGGCAGACTACGAGGAGCAGTACTTC. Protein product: CASSQDEQADYEEQYF.

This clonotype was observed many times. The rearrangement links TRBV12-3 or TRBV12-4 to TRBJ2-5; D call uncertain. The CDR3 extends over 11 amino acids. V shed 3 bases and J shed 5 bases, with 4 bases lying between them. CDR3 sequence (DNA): TGTGCCAGCAGTTTGATGGAGACCCAGTACTTC. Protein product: CASSLMETQYF.

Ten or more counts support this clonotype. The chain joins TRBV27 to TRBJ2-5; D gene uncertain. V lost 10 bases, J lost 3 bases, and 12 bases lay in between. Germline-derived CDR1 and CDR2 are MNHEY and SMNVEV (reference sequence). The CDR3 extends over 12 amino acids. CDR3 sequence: CATASPEETQYF. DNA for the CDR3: TGTGCCACCGCGAGCCCAGAAGAGACCCAGTACTTC.

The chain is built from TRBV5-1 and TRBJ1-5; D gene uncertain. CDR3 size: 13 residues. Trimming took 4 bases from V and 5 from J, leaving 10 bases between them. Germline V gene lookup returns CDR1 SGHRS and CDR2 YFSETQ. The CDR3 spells CASSPSGDQPQHF. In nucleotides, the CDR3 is TGCGCCAGCAGCCCTTCAGGTGATCAGCCCCAGCATTTT.

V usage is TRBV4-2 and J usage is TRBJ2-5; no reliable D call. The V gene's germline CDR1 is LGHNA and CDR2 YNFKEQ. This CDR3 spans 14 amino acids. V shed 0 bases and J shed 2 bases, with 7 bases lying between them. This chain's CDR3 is CASSQEGPQETQYF. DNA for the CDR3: TGTGCCAGCAGCCAAGAAGGACCGCAAGAGACCCAGTACTTC.

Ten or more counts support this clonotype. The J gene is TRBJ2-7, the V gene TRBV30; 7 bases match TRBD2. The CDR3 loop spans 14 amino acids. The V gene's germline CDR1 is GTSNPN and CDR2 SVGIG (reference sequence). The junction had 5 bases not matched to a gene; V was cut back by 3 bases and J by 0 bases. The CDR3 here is CAWRVGEGSYEQYF. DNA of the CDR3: TGTGCCTGGAGAGTCGGGGAGGGCTCCTACGAGCAGTACTTC.

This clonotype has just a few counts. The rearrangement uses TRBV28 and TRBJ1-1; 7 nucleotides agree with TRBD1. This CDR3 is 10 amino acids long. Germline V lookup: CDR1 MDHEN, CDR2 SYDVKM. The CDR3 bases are TGTGCGGCTACAGGGGAACGAGCTTTCTTT. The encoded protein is CAATGERAFF. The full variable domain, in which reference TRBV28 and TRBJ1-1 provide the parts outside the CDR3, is DVKVTQSSRYLVKRTGEKVFLECVQDMDHENMFWYRQDPGLGLRLIYFSYDVKMKEKGDIPEGYSVSREKKERFSLILESASTNQTSMYLCAATGERAFFGQGTRLTVV.

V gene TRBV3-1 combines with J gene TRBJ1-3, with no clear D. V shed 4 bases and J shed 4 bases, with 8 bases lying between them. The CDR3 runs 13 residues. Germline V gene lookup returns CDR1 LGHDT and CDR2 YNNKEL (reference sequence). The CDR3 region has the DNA TGTGCCAGCAGCCCCCTCGTGGGAAACACCATATATTTT. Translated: CASSPLVGNTIYF.

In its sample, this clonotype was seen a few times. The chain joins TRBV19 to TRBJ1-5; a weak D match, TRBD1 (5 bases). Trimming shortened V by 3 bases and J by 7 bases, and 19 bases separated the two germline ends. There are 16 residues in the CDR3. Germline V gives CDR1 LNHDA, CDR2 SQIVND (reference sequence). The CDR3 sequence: CASSINAAGPVQPQHF. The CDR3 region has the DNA TGTGCCAGTAGTATTAATGCGGCAGGGCCTGTCCAGCCCCAGCATTTT.

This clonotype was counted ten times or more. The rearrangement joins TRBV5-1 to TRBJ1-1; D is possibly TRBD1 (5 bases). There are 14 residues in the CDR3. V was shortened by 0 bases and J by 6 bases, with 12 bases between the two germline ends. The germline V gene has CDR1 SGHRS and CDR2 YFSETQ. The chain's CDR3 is CASSLGERTSEAFF. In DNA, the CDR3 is TGCGCCAGCAGCTTGGGGGAGAGGACATCTGAAGCTTTCTTT. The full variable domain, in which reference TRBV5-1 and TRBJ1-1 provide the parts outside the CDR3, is KAGVTQTPRYLIKTRGQQVTLSCSPISGHRSVSWYQQTPGQGLQFLFEYFSETQRNKGNFPGRFSGRQFSNSRSEMNVSTLELGDSALYLCASSLGERTSEAFFGQGTRLTVV.

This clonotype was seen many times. The CDR3 protein is CASSELSGQGNTIYF. The CDR3 coding sequence is TGTGCCAGCAGTGAATTGTCGGGCCAAGGAAACACCATATATTTT. The chain has TRBV2 and TRBJ1-3; D unresolved. Trimming cost V 2 bases and J 4 bases, with 12 bases left between them. CDR3 length: 15 amino acids. Germline CDR1 SNHLY, CDR2 FYNNEI.

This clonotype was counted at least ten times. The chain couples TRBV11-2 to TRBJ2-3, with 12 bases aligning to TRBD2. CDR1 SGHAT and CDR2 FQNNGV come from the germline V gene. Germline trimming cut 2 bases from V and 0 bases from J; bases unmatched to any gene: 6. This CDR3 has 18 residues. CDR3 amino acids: CASSLSRGTSGSTDTQYF. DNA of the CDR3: TGTGCCAGCAGCTTATCCCGCGGGACTAGCGGGAGCACAGATACGCAGTATTTT.

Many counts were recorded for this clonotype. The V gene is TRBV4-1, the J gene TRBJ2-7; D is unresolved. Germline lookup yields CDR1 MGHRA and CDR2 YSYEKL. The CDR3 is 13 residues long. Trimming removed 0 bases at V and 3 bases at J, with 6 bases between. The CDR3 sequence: CASSQEIRYEQYF. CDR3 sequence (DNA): TGCGCCAGCAGCCAAGAGATCCGCTACGAGCAGTACTTC.

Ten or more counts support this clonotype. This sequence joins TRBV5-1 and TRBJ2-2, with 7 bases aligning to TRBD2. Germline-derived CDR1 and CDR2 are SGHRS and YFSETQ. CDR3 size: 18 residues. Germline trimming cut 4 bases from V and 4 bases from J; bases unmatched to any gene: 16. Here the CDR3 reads CASSPGGKAGVSTGELFF. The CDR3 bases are TGCGCCAGCAGCCCCGGAGGGAAGGCGGGAGTAAGCACCGGGGAGCTGTTTTTT.

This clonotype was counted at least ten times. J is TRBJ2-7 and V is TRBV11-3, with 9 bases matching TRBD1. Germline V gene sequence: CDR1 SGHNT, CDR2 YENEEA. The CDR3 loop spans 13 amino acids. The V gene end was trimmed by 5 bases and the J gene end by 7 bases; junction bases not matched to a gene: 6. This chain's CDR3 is CASSRTGVREQYF. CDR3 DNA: TGTGCCAGCAGCCGGACAGGGGTGAGGGAGCAGTACTTC. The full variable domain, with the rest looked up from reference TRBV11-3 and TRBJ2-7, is EAGVVQSPRYKIIEKKQPVAFWCNPISGHNTLYWYLQNLGQGPELLIRYENEEAVDDSQLPKDRFSAERLKGVDSTLKIQPAELGDSAVYLCASSRTGVREQYFGPGTRLTVT.

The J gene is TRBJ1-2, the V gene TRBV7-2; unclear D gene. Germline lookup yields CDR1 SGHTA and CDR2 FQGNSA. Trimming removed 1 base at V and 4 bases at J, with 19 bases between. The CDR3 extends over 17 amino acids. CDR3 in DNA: TGTGCCAGCAGCTTAGTTGGGTTGCGGGGTGCAGGCTATGGCTACACCTTC. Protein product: CASSLVGLRGAGYGYTF.

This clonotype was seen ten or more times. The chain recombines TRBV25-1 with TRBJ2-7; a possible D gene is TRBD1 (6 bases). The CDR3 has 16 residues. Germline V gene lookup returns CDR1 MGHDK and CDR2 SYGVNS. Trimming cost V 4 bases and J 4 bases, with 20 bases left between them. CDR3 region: CASSGQETKKAYEQYF. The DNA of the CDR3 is TGTGCCAGCAGTGGACAGGAAACGAAGAAGGCTTACGAGCAGTACTTC.

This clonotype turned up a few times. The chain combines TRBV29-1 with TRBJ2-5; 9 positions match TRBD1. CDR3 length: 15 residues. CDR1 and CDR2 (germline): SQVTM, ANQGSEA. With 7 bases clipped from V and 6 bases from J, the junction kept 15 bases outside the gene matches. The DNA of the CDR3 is TGCAGCGGTAACGAACAGGGGGCGCCGGGGAAGACCCAGTACTTC. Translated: CSGNEQGAPGKTQYF.

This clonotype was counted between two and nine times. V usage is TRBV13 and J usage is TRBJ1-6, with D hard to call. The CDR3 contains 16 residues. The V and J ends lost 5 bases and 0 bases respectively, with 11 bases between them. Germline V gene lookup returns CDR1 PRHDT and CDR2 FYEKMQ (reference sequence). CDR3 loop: CASSHTRSSYNSPLHF. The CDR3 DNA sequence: TGTGCCAGCAGCCATACAAGAAGCTCCTATAATTCACCCCTCCACTTT.

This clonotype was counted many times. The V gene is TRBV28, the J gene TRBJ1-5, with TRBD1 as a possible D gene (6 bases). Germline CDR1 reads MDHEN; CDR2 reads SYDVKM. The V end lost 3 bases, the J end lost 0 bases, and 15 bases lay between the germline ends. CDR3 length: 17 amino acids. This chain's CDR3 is CASSFRQGTFSNQPQHF. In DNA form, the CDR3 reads TGTGCCAGCAGTTTTAGGCAGGGGACATTTAGCAATCAGCCCCAGCATTTT.

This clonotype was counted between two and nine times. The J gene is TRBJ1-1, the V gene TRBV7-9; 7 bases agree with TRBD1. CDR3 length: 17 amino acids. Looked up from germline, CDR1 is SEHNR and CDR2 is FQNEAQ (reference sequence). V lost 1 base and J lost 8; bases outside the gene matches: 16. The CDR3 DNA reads TGTGCCAGCAGCTTAGGGGTTTGGGGCAGGGGGTTGGGAGAAGCTTTCTTT. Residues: CASSLGVWGRGLGEAFF.

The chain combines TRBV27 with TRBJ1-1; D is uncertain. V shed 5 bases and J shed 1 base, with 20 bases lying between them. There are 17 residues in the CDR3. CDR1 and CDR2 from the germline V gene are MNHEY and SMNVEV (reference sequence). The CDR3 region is CASSTYAGSRGNTEAFF. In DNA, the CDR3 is TGTGCCAGCAGTACCTACGCGGGTTCTCGGGGGAACACTGAAGCTTTCTTT.

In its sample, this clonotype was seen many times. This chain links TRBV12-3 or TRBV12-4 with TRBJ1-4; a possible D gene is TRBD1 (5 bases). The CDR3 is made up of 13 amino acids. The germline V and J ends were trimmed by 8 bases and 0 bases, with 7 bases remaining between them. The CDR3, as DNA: TGTGCCAGCGTGGGGGCAACTAATGAAAAACTGTTTTTT. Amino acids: CASVGATNEKLFF.

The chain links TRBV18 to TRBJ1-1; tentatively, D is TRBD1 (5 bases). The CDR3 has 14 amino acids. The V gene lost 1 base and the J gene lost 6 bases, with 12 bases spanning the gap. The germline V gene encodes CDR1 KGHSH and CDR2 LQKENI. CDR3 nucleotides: TGTGCCAGCTCACCACGAGACGGGGCGGCTGAAGCTTTCTTT. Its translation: CASSPRDGAAEAFF.

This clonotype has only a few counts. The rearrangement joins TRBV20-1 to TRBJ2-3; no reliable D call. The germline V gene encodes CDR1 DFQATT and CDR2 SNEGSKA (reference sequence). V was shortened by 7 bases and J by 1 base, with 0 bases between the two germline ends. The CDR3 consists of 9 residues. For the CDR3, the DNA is TGCAGTGGCACAGATACGCAGTATTTT. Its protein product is CSGTDTQYF.

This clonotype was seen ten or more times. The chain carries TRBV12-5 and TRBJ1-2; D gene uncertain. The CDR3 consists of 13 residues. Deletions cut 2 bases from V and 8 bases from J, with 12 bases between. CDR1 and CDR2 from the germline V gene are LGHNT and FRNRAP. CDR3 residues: CASGLMEVGGYTF. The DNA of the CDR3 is TGTGCTAGTGGTTTGATGGAAGTAGGAGGCTACACCTTC.

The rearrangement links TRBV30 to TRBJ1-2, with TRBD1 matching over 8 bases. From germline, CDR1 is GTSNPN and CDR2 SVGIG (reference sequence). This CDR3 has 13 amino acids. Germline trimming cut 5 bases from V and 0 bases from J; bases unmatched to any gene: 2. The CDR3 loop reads CAWWTGPNYGYTF. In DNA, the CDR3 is TGTGCCTGGTGGACAGGGCCTAACTATGGCTACACCTTC.

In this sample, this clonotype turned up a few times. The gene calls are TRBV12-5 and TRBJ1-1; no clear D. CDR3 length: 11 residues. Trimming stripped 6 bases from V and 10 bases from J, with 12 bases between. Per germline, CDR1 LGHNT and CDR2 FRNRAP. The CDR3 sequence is CASGVLCGAFF. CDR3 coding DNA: TGTGCTAGTGGAGTTTTGTGCGGAGCTTTCTTT. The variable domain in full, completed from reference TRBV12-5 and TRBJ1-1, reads DARVTQTPRHKVTEMGQEVTMRCQPILGHNTVFWYRQTMMQGLELLAYFRNRAPLDDSGMPKDRFSAEMPDATLATLKIQPSEPRDSAVYFCASGVLCGAFFGQGTRLTVV.

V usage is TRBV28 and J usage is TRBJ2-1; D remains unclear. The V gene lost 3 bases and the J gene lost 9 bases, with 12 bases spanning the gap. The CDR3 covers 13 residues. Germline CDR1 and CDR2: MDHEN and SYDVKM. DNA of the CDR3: TGTGCCAGCAGTTTTGGGCGTCATCGTGAGCAGTTCTTC. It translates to CASSFGRHREQFF.

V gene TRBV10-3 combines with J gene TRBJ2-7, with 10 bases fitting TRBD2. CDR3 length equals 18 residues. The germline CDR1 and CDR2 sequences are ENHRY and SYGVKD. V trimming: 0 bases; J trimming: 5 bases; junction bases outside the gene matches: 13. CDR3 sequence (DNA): TGTGCCATCAGTGAGTCTACTAGCGGGGCAGGGGGTATCAACGAGCAGTACTTC. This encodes CAISESTSGAGGINEQYF.